This record covers a single T cell receptor (beta chain). The specificity of this receptor is unknown. The record has no base qualities; no much larger clone is one base away. The CDR3 runs 16 amino acids, cysteine and phenylalanine included. Solely the CDR3 DNA is kept, with 48 bases framed from the first base. Between the V and J ends, shortened by 6 bases and 8 bases respectively, the junction contains 23 bases. From the germline V gene, CDR1 is MRHNA and CDR2 is SNTAGT. For deep sequencing, PBMC libraries mostly used about 490 ng of input genomic DNA, with six replicates for each sample. The immunoSEQ hsTCRbeta kit was used to prepare TCRbeta libraries, following the manufacturer's instructions. The completed libraries were mixed into a single pool at 3 nM, then sequenced with an Illumina NovaSeq 6000 S4 flow cell. The authors' analysis ran thus. The immunoSEQ Analyzer handled quality control and preprocessing of the raw data. The analysis was limited to productive rearrangements, and each clonotype was defined by a unique CDR3 amino acid sequence. Repertoire clonality was estimated as the Gini-Simpson index, which was calculated using the R package tcR. Gini indices were compared with Student's t test, and associations with tumor size change were assessed by Pearson correlation. TCRdb re-hosts the immuneACCESS table, in-frame sequences only. Its copies lack some clones; in the studies checked, an unresolved V gene accounts for under half of them, and the cause for the rest is not known. V and J calls and clone size are those listed in that table; D and trimming were worked out from the DNA. In all, the sample holds more than 12,000 clones, and approximately 70% of those were seen once. Under 3.5% of the sample is in the top ten clones.

This sample was included in a study of neoadjuvant anti-PD-1 for oral cavity cancer (dated by TCRdb to the early 2020s). General notes on the study: Patients mostly received three to four biweekly doses of nivolumab at 3 mg/kg before curative-intent surgical resection. A fourth nivolumab dose was given around day 43 to patients without progression, and definitive surgical resection was performed in those patients on days 50-56. Responders were defined as patients with complete response, partial response or stable disease by RECIST 1.1; non-responders were defined as patients with progression. The parent correlative cohort included about a dozen patients, with an approximately 34% response rate.

What the research found in general, with its limitations: Only a few patients per response group were included in the TCR analyses, and larger cohorts for validation were called for by the authors. A higher pretreatment blood Treg/Th17 ratio correlated with both higher pretreatment blood TCRbeta clonality and lower post-treatment tumor TCRbeta clonality. After neoadjuvant nivolumab, non-responders showed significantly higher T cell clonality (Gini index) in PBMCs than responders did.

The sample's time point label, decoded: before neoadjuvant nivolumab. Patients were newly diagnosed with stage II-IVA oral cavity squamous cell carcinoma and had received no prior systemic or radiation treatment. The cohort was made up of patients with locally advanced, HPV-negative oral cavity squamous cell carcinoma. No culture maintenance or expansion was done, as the peripheral blood mononuclear cells went straight to analysis. The samples were obtained from a longitudinal correlative study of a single-arm phase II trial testing neoadjuvant nivolumab in oral cavity squamous cell carcinoma. Subject-matched pre- and post-treatment PBMCs and tumors from three responders and three non-responders underwent genomic DNA-based TCRbeta sequencing. Peripheral blood mononuclear cells were drawn once before nivolumab treatment and a second time after treatment, when surgery took place. Genomic DNA was isolated from PBMCs using the Maxwell RSC DNA from Cells kit.

The sequenced sample was PBMCs, obtained before nivolumab (anti-PD-1) treatment. The TCR was taken from a person aged 35-79 years with oral cavity squamous cell carcinoma. The sequence is built from TRBV6-4 and TRBJ2-1; a tentative D match to TRBD2 spans 6 bases. The CDR3 protein is CASSGGGGGSVDEQFF. The nucleotides read TGTGCCAGCAGCGGGGGTGGCGGTGGGAGCGTGGATGAGCAGTTCTTC.